The sequence of this T cell receptor (beta chain) was determined in a study of shared clonotypes between healthy human individuals. The length of the CDR3 is 15 residues. V was clipped by 6 bases and J by 3 bases, with 14 bases between them. Germline V gives CDR1 MDHEN, CDR2 SYDVKM. Several immunoSEQ 96-well plates shared each subset's DNA, each plate a replicate. Repertoires were generated with immunoSEQ multiplex PCR, while TCRdb's copy carries only in-frame clones and drops some. Among about 2.1 million clones listed, about 93% were seen once. Positively selected for CCR7, the CD45RO-negative cells used as naive CD8 cells excluded terminally differentiated effector memory CD45RA+ cells.

This chain uses TRBV28 with TRBJ1-4; D gene unclear. This TCR came from a young man in good health. Some clones in this sample may be carry-over from other donors' samples. Sequencing was performed on naive CD8+ T cells from PBMCs. The CDR3 reads CASSLFKGANEKLFF. CDR3 DNA: TGTGCCAGCAGCCTTTTCAAGGGAGCTAATGAAAAACTGTTTTTT.